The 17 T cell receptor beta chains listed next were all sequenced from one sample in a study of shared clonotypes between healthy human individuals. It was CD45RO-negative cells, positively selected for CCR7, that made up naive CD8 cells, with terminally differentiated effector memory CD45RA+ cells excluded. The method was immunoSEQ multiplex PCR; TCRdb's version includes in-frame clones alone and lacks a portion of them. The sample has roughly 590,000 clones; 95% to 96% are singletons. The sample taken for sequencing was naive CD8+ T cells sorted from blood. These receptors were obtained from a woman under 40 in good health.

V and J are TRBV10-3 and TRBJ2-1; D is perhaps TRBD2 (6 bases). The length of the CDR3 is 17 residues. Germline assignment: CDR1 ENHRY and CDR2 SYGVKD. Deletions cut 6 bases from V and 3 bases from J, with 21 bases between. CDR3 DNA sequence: TGTGCCATCAGCGGGGACCCTTCACGGGGGATCTACAATGAGCAGTTCTTC. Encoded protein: CAISGDPSRGIYNEQFF.

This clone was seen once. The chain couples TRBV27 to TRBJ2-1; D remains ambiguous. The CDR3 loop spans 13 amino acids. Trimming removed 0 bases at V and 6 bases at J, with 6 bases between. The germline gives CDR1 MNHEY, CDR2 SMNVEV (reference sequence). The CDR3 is CASSLSLRNEQFF. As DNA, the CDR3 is TGTGCCAGCAGTTTATCCCTCCGCAATGAGCAGTTCTTC.

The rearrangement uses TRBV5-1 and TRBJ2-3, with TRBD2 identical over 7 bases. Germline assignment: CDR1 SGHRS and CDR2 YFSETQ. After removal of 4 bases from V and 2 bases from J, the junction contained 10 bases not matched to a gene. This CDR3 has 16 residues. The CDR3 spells CASSLGTSDFTDTQYF. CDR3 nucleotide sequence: TGCGCCAGCAGCCTGGGAACTAGCGATTTCACAGATACGCAGTATTTT.

For the CDR3, the DNA is TGTGCCATCAGTGAGTCCGGGACTAGCGGCTACGAGCAGTACTTC. The encoded protein is CAISESGTSGYEQYF. The chain combines TRBV10-3 with TRBJ2-7; the match to TRBD2 covers 11 bases. Germline V gene data show CDR1 as ENHRY and CDR2 as SYGVKD. Trimming cost V 0 bases and J 3 bases; bases outside gene matches: 1. The CDR3 covers 15 residues.

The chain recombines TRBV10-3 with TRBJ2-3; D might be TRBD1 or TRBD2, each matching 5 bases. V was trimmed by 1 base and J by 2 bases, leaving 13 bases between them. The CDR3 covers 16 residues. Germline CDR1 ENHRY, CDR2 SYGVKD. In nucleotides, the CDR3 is TGTGCCATCAGTGAGTTGGGGACGATGAACACAGATACGCAGTATTTT. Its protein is CAISELGTMNTDTQYF.

The CDR3 coding sequence is TGTGCCAGCAGCTTGGATTTTGCGGGAGTCAACGAGCAGTACTTC. Amino acids: CASSLDFAGVNEQYF. The chain uses TRBV5-4 and TRBJ2-7, with 7 bases fitting TRBD2. V shed 0 bases and J 5 bases; nucleotides not matched to a gene: 8. This CDR3 is built from 15 residues. Germline CDR1 SGHNT, CDR2 YYREEE (reference sequence).

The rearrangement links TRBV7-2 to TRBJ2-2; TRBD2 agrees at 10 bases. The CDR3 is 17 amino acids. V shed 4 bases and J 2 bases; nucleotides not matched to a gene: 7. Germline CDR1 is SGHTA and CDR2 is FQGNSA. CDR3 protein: CASSSPSGSPNTGELFF. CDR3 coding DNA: TGTGCCAGCAGCTCTCCTAGCGGGAGCCCCAACACCGGGGAGCTGTTTTTT. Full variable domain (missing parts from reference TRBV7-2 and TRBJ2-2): GAGVSQSPSNKVTEKGKDVELRCDPISGHTALYWYRQSLGQGLEFLIYFQGNSAPDKSGLPSDRFSAERTGGSVSTLTIQRTQQEDSAVYLCASSSPSGSPNTGELFFGEGSRLTVL.

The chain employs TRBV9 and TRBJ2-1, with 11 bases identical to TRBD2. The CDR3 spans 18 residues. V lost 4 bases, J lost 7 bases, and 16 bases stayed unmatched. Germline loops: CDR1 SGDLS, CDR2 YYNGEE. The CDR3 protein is CASSPGLAGYDLMNEQFF. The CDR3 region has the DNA TGTGCCAGCAGCCCCGGACTAGCGGGTTATGACTTGATGAATGAGCAGTTCTTC.

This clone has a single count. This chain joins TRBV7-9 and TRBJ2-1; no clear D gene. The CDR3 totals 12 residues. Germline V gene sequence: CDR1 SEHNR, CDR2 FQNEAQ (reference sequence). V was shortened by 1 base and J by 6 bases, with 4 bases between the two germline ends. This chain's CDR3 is CASSLVRNEQFF. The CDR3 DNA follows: TGTGCCAGCAGCTTAGTTCGCAATGAGCAGTTCTTC.

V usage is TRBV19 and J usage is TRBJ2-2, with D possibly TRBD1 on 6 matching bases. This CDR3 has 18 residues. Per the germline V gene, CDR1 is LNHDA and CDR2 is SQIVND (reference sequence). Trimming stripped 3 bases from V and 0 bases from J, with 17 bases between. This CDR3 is CASSMIWTDSANTGELFF. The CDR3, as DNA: TGTGCCAGTAGTATGATTTGGACAGACTCCGCGAACACCGGGGAGCTGTTTTTT.

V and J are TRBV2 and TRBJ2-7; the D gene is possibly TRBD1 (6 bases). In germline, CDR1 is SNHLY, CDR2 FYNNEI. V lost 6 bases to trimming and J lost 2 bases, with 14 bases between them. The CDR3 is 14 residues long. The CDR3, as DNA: TGTGCCAGCAGGGACAGCAGCTACGCCTACGAGCAGTACTTC. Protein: CASRDSSYAYEQYF.

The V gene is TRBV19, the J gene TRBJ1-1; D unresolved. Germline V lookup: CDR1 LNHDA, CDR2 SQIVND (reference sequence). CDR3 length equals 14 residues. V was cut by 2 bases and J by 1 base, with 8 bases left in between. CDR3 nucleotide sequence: TGTGCCAGTAGTATAAGTACAGCGAACACTGAAGCTTTCTTT. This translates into CASSISTANTEAFF.

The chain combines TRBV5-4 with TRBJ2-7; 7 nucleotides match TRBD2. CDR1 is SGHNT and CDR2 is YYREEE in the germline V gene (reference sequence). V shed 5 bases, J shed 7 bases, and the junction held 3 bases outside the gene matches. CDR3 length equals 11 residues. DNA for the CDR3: TGTGCCAGCAGTCGAGCGGGGGAGCAGTACTTC. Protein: CASSRAGEQYF.

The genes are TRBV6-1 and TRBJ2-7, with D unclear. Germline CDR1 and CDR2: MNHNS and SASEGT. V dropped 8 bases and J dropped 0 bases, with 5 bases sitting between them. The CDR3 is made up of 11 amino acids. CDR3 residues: CASVSSYEQYF. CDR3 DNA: TGTGCCAGCGTCAGCTCCTACGAGCAGTACTTC.

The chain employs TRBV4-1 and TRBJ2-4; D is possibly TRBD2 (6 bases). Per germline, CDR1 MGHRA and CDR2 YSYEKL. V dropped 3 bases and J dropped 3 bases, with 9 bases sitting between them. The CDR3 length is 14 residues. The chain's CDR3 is CASSQEGHKNIQYF. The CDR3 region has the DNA TGCGCCAGCAGCCAGGAGGGGCACAAAAACATTCAGTACTTC.

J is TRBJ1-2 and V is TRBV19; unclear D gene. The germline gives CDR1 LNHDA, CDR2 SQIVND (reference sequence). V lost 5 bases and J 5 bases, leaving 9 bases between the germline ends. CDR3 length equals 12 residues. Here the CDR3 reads CASSLDGYGYTF. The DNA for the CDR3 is TGTGCCAGTAGTCTGGACGGATATGGCTACACCTTC. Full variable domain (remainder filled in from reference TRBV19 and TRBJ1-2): DGGITQSPKYLFRKEGQNVTLSCEQNLNHDAMYWYRQDPGQGLRLIYYSQIVNDFQKGDIAEGYSVSREKKESFPLTVTSAQKNPTAFYLCASSLDGYGYTFGSGTRLTVV.

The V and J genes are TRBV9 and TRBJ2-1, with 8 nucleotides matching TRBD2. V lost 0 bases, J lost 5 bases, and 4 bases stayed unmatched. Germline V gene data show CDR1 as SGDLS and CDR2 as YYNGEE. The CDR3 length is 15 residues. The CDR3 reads CASSVDGLAHNEQFF. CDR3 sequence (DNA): TGTGCCAGCAGCGTAGACGGACTAGCCCACAATGAGCAGTTCTTC.